Listed below are T cell receptor beta chains from one sample, sequenced in a study of blood T cells in healthy people across ages. TCRdb independently ran MiXCR on the 5' RACE reads; one entry per CDR3 protein. The sample has under 1,100,000 distinct CDR3 sequences, 20% to 25% seen once. These data also formed part of another study, on T cells of mothers and their children.

Specimen: blood. The receptor set was obtained from a girl aged 2 to 10 in good health. Each CDR3 is given with its conserved first and last residue. The D gene is left open where the match is weak. A row's size may be missing; if present it is once, few, many or a size class.

v_gene: TRBV2; abundance: .; d_gene: .; j_gene: TRBJ2-5; CDR3aa: CASRWIKETQYF; CDR3nt: TGTGCCAGCAGGTGGATTAAAGAGACCCAGTACTTC
v_gene: TRBV7-8; abundance: few; d_gene: .; j_gene: TRBJ1-1; CDR3aa: CASSLDREGFMNTEAFF; CDR3nt: TGTGCCAGCAGCTTAGACAGGGAGGGCTTCATGAACACTGAAGCTTTCTTT
v_gene: TRBV3-1; abundance: .; d_gene: TRBD1; j_gene: TRBJ2-7; CDR3aa: CASSRPQGEQYF; CDR3nt: TGTGCCAGCAGCCGCCCACAGGGGGAGCAGTACTTC
v_gene: TRBV7-2; abundance: .; d_gene: .; j_gene: TRBJ1-2; CDR3aa: CASSSPRDQPTYGYTF; CDR3nt: TGTGCCAGCAGCTCCCCGAGGGATCAGCCAACCTATGGCTACACCTTC
v_gene: TRBV9; abundance: .; d_gene: .; j_gene: TRBJ2-5; CDR3aa: CASSVGFSGRETQYF; CDR3nt: TGTGCCAGCAGCGTAGGTTTCTCAGGGAGGGAGACCCAGTACTTC
v_gene: TRBV28; abundance: few; d_gene: TRBD1; j_gene: TRBJ2-5; CDR3aa: CASSLFGEPGQGLEETQYF; CDR3nt: TGTGCCAGCAGTTTATTTGGGGAACCGGGACAGGGGTTGGAAGAGACCCAGTACTTC
v_gene: TRBV7-9; abundance: few; d_gene: .; j_gene: TRBJ1-1; CDR3aa: CASSPSPVALNTEAFF; CDR3nt: TGTGCCAGCAGCCCCTCACCGGTAGCTCTCAACACTGAAGCTTTCTTT
v_gene: TRBV7-9; abundance: few; d_gene: TRBD1; j_gene: TRBJ2-5; CDR3aa: CASSFLGQDRQETQYF; CDR3nt: TGTGCCAGCAGCTTCCTGGGACAGGATCGCCAAGAGACCCAGTACTTC
v_gene: TRBV3-1; abundance: .; d_gene: .; j_gene: TRBJ1-1; CDR3aa: CASSRRQDWDTEAFF; CDR3nt: TGCGCCAGCAGCCGCCGACAAGACTGGGACACTGAAGCTTTCTTT
v_gene: TRBV28; abundance: few; d_gene: .; j_gene: TRBJ2-2; CDR3aa: CASSPRRVSGTGELFF; CDR3nt: TGTGCCAGCAGCCCCCGCAGGGTATCGGGGACCGGGGAGCTGTTTTTT
v_gene: TRBV20-1; abundance: .; d_gene: .; j_gene: TRBJ2-7; CDR3aa: CSAGIGTYEQYF; CDR3nt: TGCAGTGCCGGCATAGGTACCTACGAGCAGTACTTC
v_gene: TRBV11-2; abundance: .; d_gene: TRBD2; j_gene: TRBJ2-7; CDR3aa: CASSSGRASEQYF; CDR3nt: TGTGCCAGCAGCTCCGGGAGGGCCAGCGAGCAGTACTTC
v_gene: TRBV7-8; abundance: few; d_gene: .; j_gene: TRBJ2-3; CDR3aa: CASKPEGADTQYF; CDR3nt: TGTGCCAGCAAACCAGAGGGTGCGGATACACAGTATTTT
v_gene: TRBV7-2; abundance: .; d_gene: .; j_gene: TRBJ2-1; CDR3aa: CASSEGWGGTSYNEQFF; CDR3nt: TGTGCCAGCAGCGAGGGGTGGGGCGGAACATCCTACAATGAGCAGTTCTTC
v_gene: TRBV20-1; abundance: .; d_gene: TRBD2; j_gene: TRBJ2-7; CDR3aa: CSARLAGDSGEQYF; CDR3nt: TGCAGTGCCCGGCTAGCGGGAGACTCAGGGGAGCAGTACTTC
v_gene: TRBV5-1; abundance: few; d_gene: .; j_gene: TRBJ2-7; CDR3aa: CASSLEAIREQYF; CDR3nt: TGCGCCAGCAGCTTGGAGGCGATTAGAGAGCAGTACTTC
v_gene: TRBV9; abundance: .; d_gene: TRBD1; j_gene: TRBJ2-3; CDR3aa: CASSNRQGYTDTQYF; CDR3nt: TGTGCCAGCAGCAACAGACAGGGGTACACAGATACGCAGTATTTT
v_gene: TRBV6-1; abundance: .; d_gene: TRBD2; j_gene: TRBJ2-3; CDR3aa: CASTVGSSGDTQYF; CDR3nt: TGTGCCAGCACTGTGGGGTCTAGCGGAGATACGCAGTATTTT
v_gene: TRBV7-9; abundance: .; d_gene: .; j_gene: TRBJ1-4; CDR3aa: CASSELQSLNEKLSF; CDR3nt: TGTGCCAGCAGCGAATTACAGAGCCTTAATGAAAAACTGTCTTTT
v_gene: TRBV28; abundance: few; d_gene: .; j_gene: TRBJ2-1; CDR3aa: CASSLWERGAYNEQFF; CDR3nt: TGTGCCAGCAGTTTATGGGAAAGAGGGGCCTACAATGAGCAGTTCTTC
v_gene: TRBV12-3/TRBV12-4; abundance: .; d_gene: TRBD1; j_gene: TRBJ2-7; CDR3aa: CASSLRHRDREYF; CDR3nt: TGTGCCAGCAGTTTACGCCACCGGGACAGGGAGTACTTC
v_gene: TRBV20-1; abundance: .; d_gene: .; j_gene: TRBJ2-5; CDR3aa: CSARDFGLGVETQYF; CDR3nt: TGCAGTGCTAGAGATTTTGGACTGGGGGTAGAGACCCAGTACTTC
v_gene: TRBV28; abundance: .; d_gene: .; j_gene: TRBJ2-5; CDR3aa: CASTKGRAETQYF; CDR3nt: TGTGCCAGCACCAAAGGGCGTGCGGAGACCCAGTACTTC
v_gene: TRBV20-1; abundance: .; d_gene: TRBD1; j_gene: TRBJ2-7; CDR3aa: CSATGQGEQYF; CDR3nt: TGCAGTGCTACCGGACAGGGCGAGCAGTACTTC
v_gene: TRBV20-1; abundance: .; d_gene: .; j_gene: TRBJ1-1; CDR3aa: CSARTPQGRTEAFF; CDR3nt: TGCAGTGCCCGCACCCCACAGGGTCGGACTGAAGCTTTCTTT
v_gene: TRBV14; abundance: .; d_gene: .; j_gene: TRBJ2-7; CDR3aa: CASSPGLDPYYEQYF; CDR3nt: TGTGCCAGCAGTCCCGGGTTGGACCCCTACTACGAGCAGTACTTC
v_gene: TRBV7-9; abundance: .; d_gene: TRBD1; j_gene: TRBJ2-7; CDR3aa: CASSFPTGGGKYEQYF; CDR3nt: TGTGCCAGCAGCTTCCCGACAGGGGGCGGGAAATACGAGCAGTACTTC
v_gene: TRBV12-3/TRBV12-4; abundance: .; d_gene: .; j_gene: TRBJ2-7; CDR3aa: CASSLSSEGNQQYF; CDR3nt: TGTGCCAGCAGCCTCTCTAGCGAGGGTAACCAGCAGTACTTC
v_gene: TRBV19; abundance: few; d_gene: .; j_gene: TRBJ1-1; CDR3aa: CASSSPGWTEAFF; CDR3nt: TGTGCCAGTAGTTCCCCAGGGTGGACTGAAGCTTTCTTT
v_gene: TRBV6-5; abundance: .; d_gene: TRBD2; j_gene: TRBJ2-5; CDR3aa: CASSYYPGGQETQYF; CDR3nt: TGTGCCAGCAGTTATTACCCGGGGGGCCAAGAGACCCAGTACTTC
v_gene: TRBV12-3/TRBV12-4; abundance: many; d_gene: TRBD2; j_gene: TRBJ2-3; CDR3aa: CASSLSGRTDTQYF; CDR3nt: TGTGCCAGCAGCTTAAGCGGGAGAACAGATACGCAGTATTTT
v_gene: TRBV6-5; abundance: few; d_gene: .; j_gene: TRBJ1-4; CDR3aa: CASSFTGSREKLFF; CDR3nt: TGTGCCAGCAGTTTTACAGGGAGTAGAGAAAAACTGTTTTTT
v_gene: TRBV15; abundance: few; d_gene: .; j_gene: TRBJ1-1; CDR3aa: CATSNPLDRIDEAFF; CDR3nt: TGTGCCACCAGCAACCCCCTCGACAGGATAGATGAAGCTTTCTTT
v_gene: TRBV28; abundance: .; d_gene: .; j_gene: TRBJ2-7; CDR3aa: CASSPLRERRLYEQYF; CDR3nt: TGTGCCAGCAGTCCCCTGAGGGAGCGGAGACTTTACGAGCAGTACTTC
v_gene: TRBV12-3/TRBV12-4; abundance: many; d_gene: .; j_gene: TRBJ2-1; CDR3aa: CASSFSNEQFF; CDR3nt: TGTGCCAGCAGTTTTTCCAATGAGCAGTTCTTC
v_gene: TRBV20-1; abundance: .; d_gene: TRBD2; j_gene: TRBJ2-3; CDR3aa: CSASGASGTLSTDTQYF; CDR3nt: TGCAGTGCTAGCGGAGCTAGCGGGACCCTAAGCACAGATACGCAGTATTTT
v_gene: TRBV5-1; abundance: few; d_gene: .; j_gene: TRBJ1-3; CDR3aa: CASSLVGVARGNTIYF; CDR3nt: TGCGCCAGCAGCTTGGTAGGGGTTGCGAGAGGAAACACCATATATTTT
v_gene: TRBV28; abundance: .; d_gene: .; j_gene: TRBJ2-1; CDR3aa: CASSAQGGFMYEQFF; CDR3nt: TGTGCCAGCAGTGCACAAGGGGGGTTTATGTATGAGCAGTTCTTC
v_gene: TRBV7-2; abundance: few; d_gene: .; j_gene: TRBJ2-7; CDR3aa: CASSLAPSNEQYF; CDR3nt: TGTGCCAGCAGCTTGGCCCCCAGTAACGAGCAGTACTTC
v_gene: TRBV20-1; abundance: few; d_gene: .; j_gene: TRBJ2-5; CDR3aa: CSARDAADGEETQYF; CDR3nt: TGCAGTGCTAGAGACGCCGCGGACGGAGAAGAGACCCAGTACTTC
v_gene: TRBV6-1; abundance: .; d_gene: TRBD1; j_gene: TRBJ1-1; CDR3aa: CASSEGDRGYTEAFF; CDR3nt: TGTGCCAGCAGTGAAGGCGACAGGGGGTACACTGAAGCTTTCTTT
v_gene: TRBV7-2; abundance: .; d_gene: .; j_gene: TRBJ1-4; CDR3aa: CASSLTSERKPFF; CDR3nt: TGTGCCAGCAGCTTAACAAGTGAGAGGAAACCGTTTTTT
v_gene: TRBV20-1; abundance: .; d_gene: .; j_gene: TRBJ1-4; CDR3aa: CSAARTNEKLFF; CDR3nt: TGCAGTGCCGCCCGGACGAACGAAAAACTGTTTTTT
v_gene: TRBV9; abundance: few; d_gene: TRBD1; j_gene: TRBJ1-1; CDR3aa: CASSPGTGGWSTEAFF; CDR3nt: TGTGCCAGCAGCCCCGGGACAGGGGGCTGGAGCACTGAAGCTTTCTTT
v_gene: TRBV12-3/TRBV12-4; abundance: .; d_gene: .; j_gene: TRBJ2-7; CDR3aa: CASRPGPLTPYEQYF; CDR3nt: TGTGCCAGCAGGCCAGGGCCTCTTACCCCCTACGAGCAGTACTTC
v_gene: TRBV20-1; abundance: few; d_gene: .; j_gene: TRBJ1-5; CDR3aa: CSASLPGGYSTQHF; CDR3nt: TGCAGTGCTAGCTTGCCAGGAGGGTATTCGACGCAGCATTTT
v_gene: TRBV7-3; abundance: .; d_gene: TRBD1; j_gene: TRBJ2-6; CDR3aa: CASREGGTGISGANVLTF; CDR3nt: TGTGCCAGCAGGGAGGGCGGGACAGGTATCTCTGGGGCCAACGTCCTGACTTTC
v_gene: TRBV6-2/TRBV6-3; abundance: many; d_gene: TRBD1; j_gene: TRBJ1-5; CDR3aa: CASSYSTAPETGRYNQPQHF; CDR3nt: TGTGCCAGCAGTTACTCGACGGCCCCCGAGACAGGGAGGTACAATCAGCCCCAGCATTTT
v_gene: TRBV29-1; abundance: .; d_gene: .; j_gene: TRBJ1-1; CDR3aa: CSGEVGSRGNEAFF; CDR3nt: TGCAGCGGTGAAGTTGGCTCAAGGGGAAATGAAGCTTTCTTT
v_gene: TRBV7-8; abundance: .; d_gene: TRBD1; j_gene: TRBJ2-5; CDR3aa: CASSQGEKGTETQYF; CDR3nt: TGTGCCAGCAGCCAGGGGGAAAAGGGCACGGAGACCCAGTACTTC
v_gene: TRBV7-9; abundance: .; d_gene: TRBD1; j_gene: TRBJ2-1; CDR3aa: CASSDRDRYNEQFF; CDR3nt: TGTGCCAGCAGCGACCGGGACAGATACAATGAGCAGTTCTTC